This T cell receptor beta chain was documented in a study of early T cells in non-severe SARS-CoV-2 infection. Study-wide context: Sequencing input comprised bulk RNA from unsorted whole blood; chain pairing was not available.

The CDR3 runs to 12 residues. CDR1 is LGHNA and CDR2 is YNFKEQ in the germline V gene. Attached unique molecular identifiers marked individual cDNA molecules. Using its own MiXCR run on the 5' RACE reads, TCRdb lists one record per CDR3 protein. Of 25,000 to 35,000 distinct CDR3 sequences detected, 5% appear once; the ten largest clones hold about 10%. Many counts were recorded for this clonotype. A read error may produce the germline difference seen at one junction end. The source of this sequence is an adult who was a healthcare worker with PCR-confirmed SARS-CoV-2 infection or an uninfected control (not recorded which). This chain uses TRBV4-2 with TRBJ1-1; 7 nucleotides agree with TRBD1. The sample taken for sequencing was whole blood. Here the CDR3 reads CASSQAAGQRIF. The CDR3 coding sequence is TGTGCCAGCAGCCAGGCTGCGGGACAGAGGATCTTT.